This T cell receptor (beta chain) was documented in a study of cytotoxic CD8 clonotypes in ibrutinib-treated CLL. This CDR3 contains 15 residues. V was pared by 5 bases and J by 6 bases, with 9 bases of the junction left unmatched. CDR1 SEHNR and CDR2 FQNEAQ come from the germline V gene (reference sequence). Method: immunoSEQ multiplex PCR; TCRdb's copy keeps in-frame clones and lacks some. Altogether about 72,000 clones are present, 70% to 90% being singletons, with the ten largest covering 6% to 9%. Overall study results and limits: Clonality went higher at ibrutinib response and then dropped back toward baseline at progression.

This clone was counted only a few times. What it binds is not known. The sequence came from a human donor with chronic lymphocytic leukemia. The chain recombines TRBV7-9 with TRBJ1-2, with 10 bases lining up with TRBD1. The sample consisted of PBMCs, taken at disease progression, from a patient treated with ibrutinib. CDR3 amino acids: CASSLQTGGAHGYTF. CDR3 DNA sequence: TGTGCCAGCAGCCTTCAGACAGGGGGCGCCCATGGCTACACCTTC.